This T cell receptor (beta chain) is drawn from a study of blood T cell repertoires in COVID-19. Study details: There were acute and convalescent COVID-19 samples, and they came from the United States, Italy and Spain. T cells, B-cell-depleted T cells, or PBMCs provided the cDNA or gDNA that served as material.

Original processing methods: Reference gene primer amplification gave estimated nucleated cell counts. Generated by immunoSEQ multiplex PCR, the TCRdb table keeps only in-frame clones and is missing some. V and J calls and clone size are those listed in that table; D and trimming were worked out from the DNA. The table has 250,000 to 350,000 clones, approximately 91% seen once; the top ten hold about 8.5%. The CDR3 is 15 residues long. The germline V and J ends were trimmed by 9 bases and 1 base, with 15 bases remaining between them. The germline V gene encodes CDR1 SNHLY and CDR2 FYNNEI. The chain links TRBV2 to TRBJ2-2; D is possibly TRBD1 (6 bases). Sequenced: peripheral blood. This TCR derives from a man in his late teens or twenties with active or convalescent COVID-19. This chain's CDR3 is CASIRGQLNTGELFF. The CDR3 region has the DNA TGTGCCAGTATCCGGGGACAATTGAACACCGGGGAGCTGTTTTTT.